This TCR beta chain comes out of a study of siplizumab effects on memory and regulatory T cells. The CDR3 length is 14 residues. Trimming took 6 bases from V and 2 from J, leaving 11 bases between them. Per germline, CDR1 MNHEY and CDR2 SVGAGI. Here immunoSEQ multiplex PCR was the method, and the copy in TCRdb shows in-frame clones only, minus some. Counted here are about 100,000 clones, roughly 94% occurring once; the ten biggest clones make up around 0.68%. Points on this clone: Its specificity is not known.

Study-wide points: Siplizumab significantly lowered the alloreactive sequences that could be traced to unstimulated CD4+ memory cells. Naive versus memory phenotype went unassigned for roughly 75-97% of proliferating CD4+ or CD8+ clones.

This chain connects TRBV6-5 to TRBJ1-5, with a weak D call TRBD1 (5 bases). The sample taken for sequencing was Tregs sorted from blood. This receptor was taken from a human donor in good health. For the CDR3, the DNA is TGTGCCAGCAGAAGGACATGGGGCAATCAGCCCCAGCATTTT. This sequence encodes CASRRTWGNQPQHF.